This entry lists 15 T cell receptor beta chains sequenced from one sample in a study of CD8 T cells in ankylosing spondylitis. Each CDR3 protein is one row after TCRdb ran MiXCR on the 5' RACE reads. The sample shows about 160,000 distinct CDR3 sequences, about 42% of them seen only once. The sequenced sample was synovial fluid, either unsorted or a sorted T cell fraction (not recorded which). The receptors were sampled from a male donor with ankylosing spondylitis.

V gene TRBV12-3 or TRBV12-4 combines with J gene TRBJ1-6; D not certain. This CDR3 has 16 amino acids. Trimming removed 1 base from V and 7 bases from J, with 14 bases in between. CDR3 sequence reads: CASSLEPGEKNSPLHF. CDR3 DNA: TGTGCCAGCAGTTTAGAACCCGGGGAGAAAAATTCACCCCTCCACTTT.

V is TRBV29-1 and J is TRBJ1-1; D is unresolved. Germline V gene lookup returns CDR1 SQVTM and CDR2 ANQGSEA. V lost 2 bases to trimming and J lost 1 base, with 5 bases between them. The CDR3 runs to 12 residues. CDR3 sequence: CSVEPGNTEAFF. The CDR3 bases are TGCAGCGTTGAACCGGGGAACACTGAAGCTTTCTTT.

The V and J genes are TRBV4-1 and TRBJ2-2; D is unclear. Germline V gene data show CDR1 as MGHRA and CDR2 as YSYEKL. V gave up 0 bases and J gave up 3 bases, with 8 bases separating them. The CDR3 covers 15 residues. CDR3 in DNA: TGCGCCAGCAGCCAAGATTCACTCTACACCGGGGAGCTGTTTTTT. It yields the protein CASSQDSLYTGELFF.

V usage is TRBV4-1 and J usage is TRBJ2-1; D remains unclear. V shed 0 bases and J shed 0 bases, with 6 bases lying between them. The CDR3 runs 15 residues. The V gene's germline CDR1 is MGHRA and CDR2 YSYEKL. The CDR3 DNA sequence: TGCGCCAGCAGCCAAGAGCCGATCTCCTACAATGAGCAGTTCTTC. This codes for CASSQEPISYNEQFF.

This clonotype was found a few times. The J gene is TRBJ2-6, the V gene TRBV6-5; the D is unclear. Trimming cost V 1 base and J 0 bases, with 4 bases left between them. Germline V gene data show CDR1 as MNHEY and CDR2 as SVGAGI. CDR3 length: 15 amino acids. DNA of the CDR3: TGTGCCAGCAGTTACTTGACCTCTGGGGCCAACGTCCTGACTTTC. It is translated as CASSYLTSGANVLTF.

The chain is built from TRBV6-5 and TRBJ2-3, with TRBD1 matching over 9 bases. Trimming cost V 2 bases and J 3 bases; bases outside gene matches: 6. The CDR3 runs 16 residues. Germline assignment: CDR1 MNHEY and CDR2 SVGAGI. CDR3 nucleotides: TGTGCCAGCAGTTACATCGGGACAGGGTTGACAGATACGCAGTATTTT. Translating it yields CASSYIGTGLTDTQYF.

This chain joins TRBV5-4 and TRBJ1-3; TRBD1 is a possible D gene (5 bases). Germline values: CDR1 SGHNT, CDR2 YYREEE (reference sequence). The CDR3 runs to 19 residues. V dropped 2 bases and J dropped 0 bases, with 21 bases sitting between them. The CDR3 sequence is CASSFFSSGPYYSGNTIYF. The CDR3 DNA follows: TGTGCCAGCAGCTTTTTCTCCTCGGGGCCGTACTACTCTGGAAACACCATATATTTT.

This sequence joins TRBV2 and TRBJ2-1; D might be TRBD1 (5 bases). This CDR3 has 16 amino acids. V was pared by 7 bases and J by 4 bases, with 20 bases between. CDR1 and CDR2 from the germline V gene are SNHLY and FYNNEI. CDR3 sequence reads: CASTGAEALSYNEQFF. CDR3 nucleotide sequence: TGTGCCAGCACTGGGGCCGAGGCCTTATCTTACAATGAGCAGTTCTTC.

This clonotype was recorded only once. This chain joins TRBV12-3 or TRBV12-4 and TRBJ2-5; 9 bases match TRBD2. V lost 3 bases to trimming and J lost 2 bases; unmatched junction nucleotides: 4. The length of the CDR3 is 15 residues. CDR3 amino acids: CASSFPLAGQETQYF. The CDR3, as DNA: TGTGCCAGCAGTTTTCCCCTAGCGGGACAAGAGACCCAGTACTTC.

The table lists this clonotype with a few counts. The chain combines TRBV5-1 with TRBJ2-6, with D uncertain. Between the trimmed V and J ends, which lost 3 bases and 4 bases, there was a span of 20 bases. This CDR3 region has 18 residues. The germline CDR1 and CDR2 sequences are SGHRS and YFSETQ. The CDR3, as DNA: TGCGCCAGCAGCTGCCGGGTCAGGTCACTGTACGGGGCCAACGTCCTGACTTTC. It is translated as CASSCRVRSLYGANVLTF.

This chain links TRBV10-3 with TRBJ2-3; no clear D gene. V was pared by 4 bases and J by 0 bases, with 17 bases between. The CDR3 is 17 residues long. From germline, CDR1 is ENHRY and CDR2 SYGVKD. The chain's CDR3 is CAISVVWQFPSTDTQYF. The CDR3 DNA sequence: TGTGCCATCAGTGTCGTTTGGCAGTTTCCTAGCACAGATACGCAGTATTTT.

This clonotype is a singleton in its sample. The chain employs TRBV6-1 and TRBJ1-5; the D gene is possibly TRBD1 (6 bases). Trimming removed 6 bases from V and 9 bases from J, with 24 bases in between. This CDR3 region has 16 residues. Per the germline V gene, CDR1 is MNHNS and CDR2 is SASEGT. CDR3 coding DNA: TGTGCCAGCAGCCGACACCCGGGGGCCTCCAATGGGCCCCAGCATTTT. Its translation is CASSRHPGASNGPQHF.

V and J are TRBV6-1 and TRBJ1-6; TRBD1 aligns across 7 bases. This CDR3 spans 15 amino acids. V trimming: 7 bases; J trimming: 10 bases; junction bases outside the gene matches: 13. Looked up from germline, CDR1 is MNHNS and CDR2 is SASEGT. For the CDR3, the DNA is TGTGCCAGCACAGAAGTGCCAGGGGGTAACTCACCCCTCCACTTT. Translated: CASTEVPGGNSPLHF.

This clonotype has a handful of counts. The genes are TRBV12-3 or TRBV12-4 and TRBJ2-1, with 8 bases that match TRBD2. V gave up 9 bases and J gave up 6 bases; unmatched junction bases: 10. CDR3 size: 14 residues. The CDR3 DNA reads as TGTGCCAGTGCCCGAGGGACTAGGGGCAATGAGCAGTTCTTC. Its protein is CASARGTRGNEQFF.

The chain links TRBV10-3 to TRBJ2-1, with 10 bases identical to TRBD2. Germline CDR1 and CDR2: ENHRY and SYGVKD. Trimming at V came to 10 bases and at J to 8 bases, leaving 11 bases not matched to a gene. The CDR3 spans 14 residues. CDR3 in DNA: TGTGCCAGCGGACTAGCGGTCTTTACGGATGAGCAGTTCTTC. Its protein is CASGLAVFTDEQFF.